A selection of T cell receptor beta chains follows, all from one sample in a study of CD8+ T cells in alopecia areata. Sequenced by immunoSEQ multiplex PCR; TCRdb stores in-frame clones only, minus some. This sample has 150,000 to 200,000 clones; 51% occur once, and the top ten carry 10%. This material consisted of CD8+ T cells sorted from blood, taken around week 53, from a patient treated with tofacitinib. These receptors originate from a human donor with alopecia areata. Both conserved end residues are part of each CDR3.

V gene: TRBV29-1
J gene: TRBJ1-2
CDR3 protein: CSFWTGGRNGYTF

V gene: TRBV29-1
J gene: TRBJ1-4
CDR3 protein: CSVGQDLGLFF

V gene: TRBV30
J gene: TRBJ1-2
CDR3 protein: CAWTSAGGRGYTF

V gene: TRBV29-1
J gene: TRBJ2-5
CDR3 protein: CSGQGETQYF

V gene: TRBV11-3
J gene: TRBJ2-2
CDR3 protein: CASSSHRGGELFF

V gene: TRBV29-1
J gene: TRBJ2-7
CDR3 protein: CSVEDRLTYEQYF

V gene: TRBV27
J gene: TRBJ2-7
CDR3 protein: CASSPIPRGHEQYF

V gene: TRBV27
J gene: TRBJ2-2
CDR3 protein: CASSPSIGENTGELFF

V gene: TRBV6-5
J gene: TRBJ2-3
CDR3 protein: CASSYTSGPADTQYF

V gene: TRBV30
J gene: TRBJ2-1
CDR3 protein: CAWSPKPGTGVIF

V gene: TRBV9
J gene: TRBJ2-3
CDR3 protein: CASSVMDWTDTQYF

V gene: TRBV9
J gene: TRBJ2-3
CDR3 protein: CASTVGTSTDTQYF

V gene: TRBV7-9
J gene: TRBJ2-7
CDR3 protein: CASSLGWGPYEQYF

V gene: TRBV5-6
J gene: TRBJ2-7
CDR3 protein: CASSLTRRTGGLYEQYF

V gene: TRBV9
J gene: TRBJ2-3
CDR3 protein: CASSPVGDTQYF

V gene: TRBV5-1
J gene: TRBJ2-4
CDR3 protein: CASSLLGQAQYF

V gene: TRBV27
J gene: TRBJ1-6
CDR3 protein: CASSPEGSPLHF

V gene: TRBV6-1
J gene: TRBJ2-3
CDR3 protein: CASSDSAGGPDTQYF

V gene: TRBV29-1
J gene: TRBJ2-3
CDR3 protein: CSVVSGGTDTQYF

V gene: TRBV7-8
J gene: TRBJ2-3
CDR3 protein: CASSQRTSGSTDTQYF

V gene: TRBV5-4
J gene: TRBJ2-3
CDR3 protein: CASSPPGRNTDTQYF

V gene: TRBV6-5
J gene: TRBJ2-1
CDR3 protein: CASSYSSDSFNEQFF

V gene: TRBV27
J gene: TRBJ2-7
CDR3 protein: CASSSTGGIAEQYF

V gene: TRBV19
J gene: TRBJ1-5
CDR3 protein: CASSMSSRGQPQHF

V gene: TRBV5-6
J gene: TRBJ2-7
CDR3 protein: CASSLPLGTGSSYEQYF

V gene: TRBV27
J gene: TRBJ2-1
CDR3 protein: CASSVDRVYEQFF

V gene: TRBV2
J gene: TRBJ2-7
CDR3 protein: CASTPGLAGGKYEQYF

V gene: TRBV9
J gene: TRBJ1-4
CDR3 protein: CASSAYNEKLFF

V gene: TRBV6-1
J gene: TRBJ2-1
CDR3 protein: CASSAHSGAGNEQFF

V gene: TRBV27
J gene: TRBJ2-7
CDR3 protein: CASSLDSVYEQYF

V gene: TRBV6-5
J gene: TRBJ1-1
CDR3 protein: CASSYDGLNTEAFF

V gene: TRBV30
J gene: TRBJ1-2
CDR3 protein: CAWSVRDSSWGYTF

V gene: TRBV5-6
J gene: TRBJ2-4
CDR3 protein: CASRWGQGNIQYF

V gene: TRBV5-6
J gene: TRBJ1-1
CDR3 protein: CASSFFRFTEAFF

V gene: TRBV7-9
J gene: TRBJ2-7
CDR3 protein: CASSKQNQGVYEQYF

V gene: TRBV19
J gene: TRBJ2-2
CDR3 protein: CASSPPANTGELFF

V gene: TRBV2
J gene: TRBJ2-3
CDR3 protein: CASSDRIRTGSDTQYF